This T cell receptor (beta chain) came from a study of blood T cell repertoires in COVID-19 (dated by TCRdb to the early 2020s). Regarding the research as a whole: Collaborator samples came from the United States, Italy and Spain and covered acute and convalescent phases of COVID-19. Sample metadata almost always included a de-identified subject ID, COVID-19 status, age in years and sex. Subjects who had been exposed to COVID-19, were actively infected with it, or had recovered from it provided the deeply sampled blood TCRbeta repertoires that made up the dataset. The samples were drawn from two sources: the first 160 participants of the ongoing ImmuneRACE study, and fewer than 1,500 subjects contributed by 6 global collaborators. Where available, HLA class I and class II types were obtained from metadata supplied by the sample provider rather than from assay-based typing. The repertoires were released in a freely available public database intended as a resource for research on the immune response to SARS-CoV-2. The prospective study material was composed of cDNA or gDNA derived from T cells, B-cell-depleted T cells, or PBMCs. Paper-wide results and their limitations: How much clinical and demographic metadata was included differed by source and by participant, and the metadata was provided uncurated.

TCRbeta CDR3 regions were amplified from genomic DNA using the immunoSEQ Assay, a bias-controlled multiplex PCR. Processing in the source paper ran as follows. Nucleated cell counts per sample were estimated from amplification of reference gene primers within the assay. To quantify the absolute abundance of each unique TCRbeta CDR3 rearrangement, sequence reads were collapsed and filtered. For each sample, productive Simpson clonality was calculated by taking the square root of Simpson's diversity index across productive rearrangements. TCRdb limited this immuneACCESS table to in-frame rearrangements with V and J called. A share of clones is missing; checked studies link under half to unresolved V genes, and the rest is unexplained. From that table come the V and J calls and clone size; the DNA was used to work out D and trimming. The sample table holds about 160,000 clones, of which 80% to 95% were seen once. The top ten clones comprise approximately 4.6% of the sample.

Whole blood was collected in K2EDTA tubes by collaborating institutions according to the institutions' own protocols. Collaborator samples were shipped for TCRbeta analysis as frozen whole blood, isolated PBMCs, or DNA extracted from either sample type. V gives up 6 bases and J gives up 8 bases, and the segment between their germline ends measures 17 bases. From a lookup of the germline V gene, CDR1 and CDR2 are SQVTM and ANQGSEA. The CDR3 holds 13 amino acids from the cysteine to the phenylalanine. Only the CDR3 region is kept as DNA, spanning 39 bases read in frame from base 1. With regard to this clone: Its antigen is not yet known. No much larger clone is present one base from it, and per-base qualities are unavailable.

This chain is built from TRBV29-1 and TRBJ1-3; a tentative D match to TRBD1 spans 5 bases. This TCR derives from a woman between 45 and 65 years old with acute or convalescent COVID-19. The sample was peripheral blood. The bases read TGCAGCGTCGCGGGGACTCGAGGAGACACCATATATTTT. This is translated as CSVAGTRGDTIYF.